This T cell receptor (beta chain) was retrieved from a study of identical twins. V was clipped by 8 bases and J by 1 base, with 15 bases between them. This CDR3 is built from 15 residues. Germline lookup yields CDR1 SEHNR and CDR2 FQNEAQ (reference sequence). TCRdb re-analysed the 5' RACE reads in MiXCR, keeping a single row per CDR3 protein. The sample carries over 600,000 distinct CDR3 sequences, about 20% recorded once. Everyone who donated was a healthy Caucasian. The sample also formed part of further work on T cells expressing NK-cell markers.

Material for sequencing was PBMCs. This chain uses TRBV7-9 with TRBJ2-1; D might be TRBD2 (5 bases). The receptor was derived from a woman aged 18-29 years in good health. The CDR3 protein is CASAQSEGSYNEQFF. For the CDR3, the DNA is TGTGCCAGCGCCCAGTCTGAGGGATCCTACAATGAGCAGTTCTTC.